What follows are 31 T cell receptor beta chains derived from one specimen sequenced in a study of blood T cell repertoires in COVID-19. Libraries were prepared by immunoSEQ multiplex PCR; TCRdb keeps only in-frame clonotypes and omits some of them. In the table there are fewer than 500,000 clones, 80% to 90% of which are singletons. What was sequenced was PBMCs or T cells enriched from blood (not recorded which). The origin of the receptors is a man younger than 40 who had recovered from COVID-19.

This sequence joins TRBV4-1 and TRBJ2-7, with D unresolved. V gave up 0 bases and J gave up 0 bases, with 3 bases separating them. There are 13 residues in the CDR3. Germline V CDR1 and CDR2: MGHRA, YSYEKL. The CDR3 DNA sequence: TGCGCCAGCAGCCAAGATAACTCCTACGAGCAGTACTTC. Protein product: CASSQDNSYEQYF.

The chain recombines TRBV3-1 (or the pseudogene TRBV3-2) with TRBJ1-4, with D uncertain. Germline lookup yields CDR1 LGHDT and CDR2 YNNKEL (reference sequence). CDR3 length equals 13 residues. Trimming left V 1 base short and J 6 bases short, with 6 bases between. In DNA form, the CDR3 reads TGTGCCAGCAGCCAAGTCTTAGATGAAAAACTGTTTTTT. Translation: CASSQVLDEKLFF.

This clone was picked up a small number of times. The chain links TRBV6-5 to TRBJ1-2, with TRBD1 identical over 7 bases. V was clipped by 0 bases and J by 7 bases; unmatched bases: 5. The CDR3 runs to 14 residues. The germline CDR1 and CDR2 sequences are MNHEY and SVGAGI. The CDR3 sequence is CASSYSGTVFGYTF. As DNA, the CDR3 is TGTGCCAGCAGTTACTCCGGGACAGTGTTTGGCTACACCTTC.

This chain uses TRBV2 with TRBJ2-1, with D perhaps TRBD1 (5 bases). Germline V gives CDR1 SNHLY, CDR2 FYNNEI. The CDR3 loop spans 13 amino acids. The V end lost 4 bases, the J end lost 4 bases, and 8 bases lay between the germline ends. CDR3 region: CASSVRVYNEQFF. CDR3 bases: TGTGCCAGCAGTGTCAGGGTATACAATGAGCAGTTCTTC.

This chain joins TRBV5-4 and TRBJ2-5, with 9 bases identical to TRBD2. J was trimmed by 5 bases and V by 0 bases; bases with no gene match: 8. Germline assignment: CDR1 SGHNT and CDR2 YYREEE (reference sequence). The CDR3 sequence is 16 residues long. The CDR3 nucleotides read TGTGCCAGCAGCTTGGATTTGGCGGGAGGGTTCGAGACCCAGTACTTC. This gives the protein CASSLDLAGGFETQYF. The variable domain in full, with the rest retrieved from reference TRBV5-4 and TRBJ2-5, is ETGVTQSPTHLIKTRGQQVTLRCSSQSGHNTVSWYQQALGQGPQFIFQYYREEENGRGNFPPRFSGLQFPNYSSELNVNALELDDSALYLCASSLDLAGGFETQYFGPGTRLLVL.

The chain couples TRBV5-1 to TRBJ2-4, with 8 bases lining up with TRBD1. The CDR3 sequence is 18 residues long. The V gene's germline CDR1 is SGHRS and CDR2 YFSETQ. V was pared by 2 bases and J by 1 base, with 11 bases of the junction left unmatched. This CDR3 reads CASSLSTGGPFAKNIQYF. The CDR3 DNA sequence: TGCGCCAGCAGCTTAAGCACAGGGGGACCCTTCGCCAAAAACATTCAGTACTTC. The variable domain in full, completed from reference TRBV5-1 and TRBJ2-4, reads KAGVTQTPRYLIKTRGQQVTLSCSPISGHRSVSWYQQTPGQGLQFLFEYFSETQRNKGNFPGRFSGRQFSNSRSEMNVSTLELGDSALYLCASSLSTGGPFAKNIQYFGAGTRLSVL.

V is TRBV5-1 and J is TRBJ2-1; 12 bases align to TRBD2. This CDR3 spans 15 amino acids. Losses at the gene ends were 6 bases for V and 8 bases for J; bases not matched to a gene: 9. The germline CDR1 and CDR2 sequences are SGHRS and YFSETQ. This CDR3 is CASNPSSGRAYEQFF. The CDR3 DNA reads TGCGCCAGCAACCCGTCTAGCGGGAGGGCCTATGAGCAGTTCTTC.

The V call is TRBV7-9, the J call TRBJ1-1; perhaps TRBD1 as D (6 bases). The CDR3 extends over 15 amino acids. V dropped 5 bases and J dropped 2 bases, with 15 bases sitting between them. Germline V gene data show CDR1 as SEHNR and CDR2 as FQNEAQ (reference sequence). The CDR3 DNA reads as TGTGCCAGCAGCCTAAACCGGGACACCAACACTGAAGCTTTCTTT. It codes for CASSLNRDTNTEAFF. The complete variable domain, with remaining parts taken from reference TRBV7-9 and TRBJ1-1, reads DTGVSQNPRHKITKRGQNVTFRCDPISEHNRLYWYRQTLGQGPEFLTYFQNEAQLEKSRLLSDRFSAERPKGSFSTLEIQRTEQGDSAMYLCASSLNRDTNTEAFFGQGTRLTVV.

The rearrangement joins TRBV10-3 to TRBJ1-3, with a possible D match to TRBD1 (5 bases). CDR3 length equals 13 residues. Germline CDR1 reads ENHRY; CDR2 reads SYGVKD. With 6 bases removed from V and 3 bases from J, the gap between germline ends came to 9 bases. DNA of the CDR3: TGTGCCATCAGGCAGGGTTTTGGAAACACCATATATTTT. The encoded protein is CAIRQGFGNTIYF.

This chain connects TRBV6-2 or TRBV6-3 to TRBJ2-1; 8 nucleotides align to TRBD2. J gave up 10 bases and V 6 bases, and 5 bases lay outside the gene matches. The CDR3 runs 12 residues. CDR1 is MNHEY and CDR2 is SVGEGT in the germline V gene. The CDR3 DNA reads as TGTGCCAGCAGCGGGAGGGCCAGAGAGCAGTTCTTC. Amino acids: CASSGRAREQFF.

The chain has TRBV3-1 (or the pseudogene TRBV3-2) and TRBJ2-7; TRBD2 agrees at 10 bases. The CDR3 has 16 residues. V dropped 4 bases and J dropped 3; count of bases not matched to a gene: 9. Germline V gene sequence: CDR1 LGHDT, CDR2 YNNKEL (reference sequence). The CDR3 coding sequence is TGTGCCAGCAGCCGATCGGAACTAGCGGGGAACTACGAGCAGTACTTC. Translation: CASSRSELAGNYEQYF.

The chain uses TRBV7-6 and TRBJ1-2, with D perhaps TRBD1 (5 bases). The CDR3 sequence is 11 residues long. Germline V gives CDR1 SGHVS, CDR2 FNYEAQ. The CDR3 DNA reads TGTGCTTCCCCCAGGGCTTATGGCTACACCTTC. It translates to CASPRAYGYTF.

In DNA form, the CDR3 reads TGTGCCAGCAGCCAACGGGACAGGGGGCTCTACGAGCAGTACTTC. It specifies CASSQRDRGLYEQYF. The chain has TRBV3-1 (or the pseudogene TRBV3-2) and TRBJ2-7; 12 positions match TRBD1. CDR3 length: 15 amino acids. V gave up 2 bases and J gave up 3 bases; unmatched junction bases: 2. Germline CDR1 and CDR2: LGHDT and YNNKEL (reference sequence).

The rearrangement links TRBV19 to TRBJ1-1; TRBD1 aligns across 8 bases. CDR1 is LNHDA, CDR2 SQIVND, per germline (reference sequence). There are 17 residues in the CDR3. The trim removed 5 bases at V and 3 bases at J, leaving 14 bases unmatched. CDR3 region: CASSAAGTGKGYTEAFF. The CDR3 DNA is TGTGCCAGTAGTGCAGCCGGGACAGGTAAGGGGTACACTGAAGCTTTCTTT.

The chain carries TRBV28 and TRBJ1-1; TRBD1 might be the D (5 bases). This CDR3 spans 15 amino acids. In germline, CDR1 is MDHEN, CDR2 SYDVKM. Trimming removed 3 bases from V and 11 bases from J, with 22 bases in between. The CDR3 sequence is CASSFSAGRFGGAFF. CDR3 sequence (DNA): TGTGCCAGCAGTTTTAGCGCAGGGAGGTTCGGAGGGGCTTTCTTT. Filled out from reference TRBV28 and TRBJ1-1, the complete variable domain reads DVKVTQSSRYLVKRTGEKVFLECVQDMDHENMFWYRQDPGLGLRLIYFSYDVKMKEKGDIPEGYSVSREKKERFSLILESASTNQTSMYLCASSFSAGRFGGAFFGQGTRLTVV.

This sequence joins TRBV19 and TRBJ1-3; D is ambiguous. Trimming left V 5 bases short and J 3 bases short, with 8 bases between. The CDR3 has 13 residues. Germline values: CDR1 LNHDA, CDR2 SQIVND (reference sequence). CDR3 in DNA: TGTGCCAGTAGTCGACGGGATGGAAACACCATATATTTT. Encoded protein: CASSRRDGNTIYF.

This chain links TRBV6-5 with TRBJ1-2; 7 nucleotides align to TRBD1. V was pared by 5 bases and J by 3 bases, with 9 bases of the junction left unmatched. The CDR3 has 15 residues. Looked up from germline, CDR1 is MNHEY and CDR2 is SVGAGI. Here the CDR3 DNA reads TGTGCCAGCAGTACGACAGGGTATGAGGACTATGGCTACACCTTC. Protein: CASSTTGYEDYGYTF.

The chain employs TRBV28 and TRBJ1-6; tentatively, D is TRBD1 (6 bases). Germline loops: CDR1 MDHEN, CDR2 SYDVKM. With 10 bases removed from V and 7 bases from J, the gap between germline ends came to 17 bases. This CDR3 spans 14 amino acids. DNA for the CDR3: TGTGCCACCTTAGTGGACAGTCCGAATTCACCCCTCCACTTT. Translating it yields CATLVDSPNSPLHF.

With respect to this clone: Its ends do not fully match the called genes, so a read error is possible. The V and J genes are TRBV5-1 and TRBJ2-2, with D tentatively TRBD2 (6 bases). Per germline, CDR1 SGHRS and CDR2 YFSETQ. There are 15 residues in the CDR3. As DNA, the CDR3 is TGCGCCAGCCGCTTGTGGGACTCGAACACCGGGGAGCTGTTTTTT. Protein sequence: CASRLWDSNTGELFF. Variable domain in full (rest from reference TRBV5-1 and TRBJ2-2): KAGVTQTPRYLIKTRGQQVTLSCSPISGHRSVSWYQQTPGQGLQFLFEYFSETQRNKGNFPGRFSGRQFSNSRSEMNVSTLELGDSALYLCASRLWDSNTGELFFGEGSRLTVL.

CDR3 DNA: TGTGCCAGCAGTCATCTTCCGGGACTAGCGGGATTCTGGGAGACCCAGTACTTC. It is translated as CASSHLPGLAGFWETQYF. The chain links TRBV2 to TRBJ2-5; 13 nucleotides match TRBD2. This CDR3 has 18 amino acids. The V gene end was trimmed by 5 bases and the J gene end by 5 bases; junction bases not matched to a gene: 14. Germline CDR1 and CDR2: SNHLY and FYNNEI.

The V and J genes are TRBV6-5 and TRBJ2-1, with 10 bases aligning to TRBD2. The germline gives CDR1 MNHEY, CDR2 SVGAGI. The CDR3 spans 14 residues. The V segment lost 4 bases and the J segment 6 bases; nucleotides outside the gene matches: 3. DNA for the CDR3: TGTGCCAGCAGTTTTAGCGGGAGGCGCAATGAGCAGTTCTTC. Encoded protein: CASSFSGRRNEQFF.

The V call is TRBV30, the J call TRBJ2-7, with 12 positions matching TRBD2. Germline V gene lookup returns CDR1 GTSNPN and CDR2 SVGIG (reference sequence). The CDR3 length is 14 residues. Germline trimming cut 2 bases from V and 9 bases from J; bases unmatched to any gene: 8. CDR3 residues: CAWSKGLAGTWQYF. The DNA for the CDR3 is TGTGCCTGGAGTAAAGGACTAGCGGGAACGTGGCAGTACTTC.

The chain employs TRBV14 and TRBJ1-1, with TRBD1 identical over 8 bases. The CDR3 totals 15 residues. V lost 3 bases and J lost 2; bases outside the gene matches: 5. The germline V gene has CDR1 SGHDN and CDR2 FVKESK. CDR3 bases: TGTGCCAGCAGCCATGGGACAGGAAGAAACACTGAAGCTTTCTTT. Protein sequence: CASSHGTGRNTEAFF.

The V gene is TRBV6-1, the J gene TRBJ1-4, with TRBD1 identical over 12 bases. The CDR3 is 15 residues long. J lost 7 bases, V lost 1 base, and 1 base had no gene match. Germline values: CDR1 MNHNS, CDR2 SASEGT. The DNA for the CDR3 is TGTGCCAGCAGTGAAGGGGGACAGGGGGCTGAAAAACTGTTTTTT. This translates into CASSEGGQGAEKLFF.

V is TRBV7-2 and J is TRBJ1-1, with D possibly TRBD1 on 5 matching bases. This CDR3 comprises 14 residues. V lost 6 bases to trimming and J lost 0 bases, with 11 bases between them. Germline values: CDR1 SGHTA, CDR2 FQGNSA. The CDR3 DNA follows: TGTGCCAGCAGAACAGGACAAATGAACACTGAAGCTTTCTTT. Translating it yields CASRTGQMNTEAFF.

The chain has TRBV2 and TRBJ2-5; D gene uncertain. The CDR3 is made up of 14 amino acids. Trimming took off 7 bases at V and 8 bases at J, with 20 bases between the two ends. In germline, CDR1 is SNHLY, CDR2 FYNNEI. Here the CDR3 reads CASIKDTPSDTQYF. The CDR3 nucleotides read TGTGCCAGCATCAAAGACACCCCTTCGGATACCCAGTACTTC.

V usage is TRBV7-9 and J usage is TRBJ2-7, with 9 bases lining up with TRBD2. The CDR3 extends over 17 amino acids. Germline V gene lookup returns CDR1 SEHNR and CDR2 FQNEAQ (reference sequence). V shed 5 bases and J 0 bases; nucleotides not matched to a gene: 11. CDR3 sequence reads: CASSGTSFSGSSYEQYF. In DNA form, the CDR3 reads TGTGCCAGCAGCGGGACAAGTTTTAGCGGGAGCTCCTACGAGCAGTACTTC.

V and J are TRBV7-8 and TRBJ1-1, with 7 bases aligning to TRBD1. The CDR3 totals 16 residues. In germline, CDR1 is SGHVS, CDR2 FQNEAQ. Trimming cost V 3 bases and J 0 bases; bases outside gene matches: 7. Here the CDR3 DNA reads TGTGCCAGCAGCTTTGGGACAGCGCCCATGAACACTGAAGCTTTCTTT. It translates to CASSFGTAPMNTEAFF.

The CDR3 sequence is CASSLPRPDRVYSPLHF. CDR3 DNA sequence: TGTGCCAGTAGTCTGCCGAGACCTGACAGGGTATATTCACCCCTCCACTTT. The chain combines TRBV19 with TRBJ1-6; 7 positions agree with TRBD1. Germline V gene lookup returns CDR1 LNHDA and CDR2 SQIVND (reference sequence). With V trimmed by 5 bases and J by 8 bases, 15 bases remained unmatched. This CDR3 contains 17 residues.

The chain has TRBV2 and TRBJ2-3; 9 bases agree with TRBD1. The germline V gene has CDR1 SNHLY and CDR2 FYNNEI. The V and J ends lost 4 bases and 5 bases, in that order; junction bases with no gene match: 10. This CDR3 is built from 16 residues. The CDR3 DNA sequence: TGTGCCAGCAGTGCGGGGGCACAGGGGGCCGGAGATACGCAGTATTTT. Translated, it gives CASSAGAQGAGDTQYF.

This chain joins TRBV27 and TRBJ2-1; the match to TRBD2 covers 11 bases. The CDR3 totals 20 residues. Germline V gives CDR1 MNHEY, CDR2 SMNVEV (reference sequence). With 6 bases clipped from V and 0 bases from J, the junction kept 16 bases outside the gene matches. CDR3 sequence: CASSYRATSGAPSSYNEQFF. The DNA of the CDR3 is TGTGCCAGCAGCTATAGGGCGACTAGCGGGGCCCCAAGCTCCTACAATGAGCAGTTCTTC.